The next 19 T cell receptor beta chains were all read from a single sample in a study of T cell responses to AZD1222 COVID-19 vaccine. TCRdb's copy holds only in-frame clones and misses some; the assay was immunoSEQ multiplex PCR. The table has 100,000 to 150,000 clones, 80% to 95% seen once. This material consisted of peripheral blood, taken on day 0 of MenACWY control vaccination. The receptors derive from an adult in good health.

The chain recombines TRBV10-3 with TRBJ2-2; 8 bases fit TRBD1. V was clipped by 4 bases and J by 6 bases; unmatched bases: 13. In germline, CDR1 is ENHRY, CDR2 SYGVKD. CDR3 size: 17 residues. The CDR3 DNA sequence: TGTGCCATCAGTGTGCAGGGGGCGAAGGGCTCCGCCGGGGAGCTGTTTTTT. Residues: CAISVQGAKGSAGELFF.

This chain links TRBV28 with TRBJ1-2; D is possibly TRBD1 (5 bases). The CDR3 runs to 12 residues. The germline gives CDR1 MDHEN, CDR2 SYDVKM. V was clipped by 7 bases and J by 4 bases, with 10 bases between them. The CDR3 reads CASTGGSYGYTF. The CDR3 coding sequence is TGTGCCAGCACCGGGGGGAGCTATGGCTACACCTTC.

The gene calls are TRBV13 and TRBJ1-6, with D possibly TRBD1 on 6 matching bases. This CDR3 has 16 amino acids. Between the trimmed V and J ends, which lost 5 bases and 5 bases, there was a span of 16 bases. Germline V gene sequence: CDR1 PRHDT, CDR2 FYEKMQ (reference sequence). In DNA form, the CDR3 reads TGTGCCAGCAGCGTCGCCGGGACACTAAATAATTCACCCCTCCACTTT. Amino acids: CASSVAGTLNNSPLHF.

The V gene is TRBV28, the J gene TRBJ2-7, with D unresolved. CDR1 is MDHEN and CDR2 is SYDVKM in the germline V gene. This CDR3 comprises 14 residues. V shed 6 bases and J shed 0 bases, with 12 bases lying between them. The CDR3 DNA sequence: TGTGCCAGCAGACGAAGTCCGGGCTCCTACGAGCAGTACGTC. Translating it yields CASRRSPGSYEQYV.

J is TRBJ2-7 and V is TRBV28, with D unresolved. This CDR3 contains 13 residues. CDR1 is MDHEN and CDR2 is SYDVKM in the germline V gene. V gave up 3 bases and J gave up 0 bases, with 6 bases separating them. The CDR3 reads CASSFVSSYEQYF. As DNA, the CDR3 is TGTGCCAGCAGTTTTGTCAGCTCCTACGAGCAGTACTTC.

Regarding this clone: This same CDR3 is encoded by further DNA sequences in the sample. The chain has TRBV28 and TRBJ1-2; D uncertain. Germline V gene sequence: CDR1 MDHEN, CDR2 SYDVKM. V was trimmed by 4 bases and J by 5 bases, leaving 5 bases between them. The CDR3 runs 11 residues. In nucleotides, the CDR3 is TGTGCCAGCAGTTCAGGTTATGGCTACACCTTC. Protein product: CASSSGYGYTF.

J is TRBJ2-4 and V is TRBV5-4; no firm D call. CDR3 length: 13 amino acids. Germline V gene data show CDR1 as SGHNT and CDR2 as YYREEE (reference sequence). V shed 3 bases and J shed 1 base, with 5 bases lying between them. The CDR3 DNA sequence: TGTGCCAGCAGCTCGCCGGCCAAAAACATTCAGTACTTC. Translated: CASSSPAKNIQYF.

The chain uses TRBV21-1 and TRBJ2-1; TRBD1 is the table's D call and was not checked against the DNA. TRBV21-1 is a recognized pseudogene. The length of the CDR3 is 17 residues. The CDR3 here is CASSRTGPPYSYNEQFF. The CDR3 DNA reads TGTGCCAGCAGCCGTACAGGTCCACCTTACTCCTACAATGAGCAGTTCTTC.

This chain uses TRBV7-9 with TRBJ2-1; TRBD1 agrees at 10 bases. The length of the CDR3 is 16 residues. Per germline, CDR1 SEHNR and CDR2 FQNEAQ (reference sequence). V was clipped by 0 bases and J by 6 bases; unmatched bases: 5. The CDR3 region has the DNA TGTGCCAGCAGCTTAGCACGGGACAGGGGTTCCAATGAGCAGTTCTTC. Translated, it gives CASSLARDRGSNEQFF.

The CDR3 loop reads CASGRRSTDTQYF. The DNA for the CDR3 is TGTGCCAGCGGACGTCGTAGCACAGATACGCAGTATTTT. The rearrangement uses TRBV6-5 and TRBJ2-3; D gene uncertain. The CDR3 loop spans 13 amino acids. Trimming left V 8 bases short and J 0 bases short, with 9 bases between. Germline V gene sequence: CDR1 MNHEY, CDR2 SVGAGI.

The chain carries TRBV7-2 and TRBJ1-5; D remains ambiguous. CDR1 and CDR2 from the germline V gene are SGHTA and FQGNSA. The CDR3 extends over 14 amino acids. The V end was cut by 3 bases, the J end by 0 bases, with 6 bases between. The CDR3 bases are TGTGCCAGCAGCTTGAGATATAGCAATCAGCCCCAGCATTTT. This codes for CASSLRYSNQPQHF. Complete variable domain (other parts from reference TRBV7-2 and TRBJ1-5): GAGVSQSPSNKVTEKGKDVELRCDPISGHTALYWYRQSLGQGLEFLIYFQGNSAPDKSGLPSDRFSAERTGGSVSTLTIQRTQQEDSAVYLCASSLRYSNQPQHFGDGTRLSIL.

Worth noting for this clone: This sample also contains other DNA sequences that code for the same CDR3. V usage is TRBV12-3 or TRBV12-4 and J usage is TRBJ1-5; D remains unclear. Trimming removed 2 bases at V and 4 bases at J, with 6 bases between. CDR3 length: 13 amino acids. The DNA of the CDR3 is TGTGCCAGCAGTTTAAGCCAAAATCAGCCCCAGCATTTT. Translation gives CASSLSQNQPQHF.

The V call is TRBV5-6, the J call TRBJ2-1; TRBD2 matches at 8 bases. V was pared by 3 bases and J by 6 bases, with 11 bases of the junction left unmatched. This CDR3 has 16 residues. The germline V gene has CDR1 SGHDT and CDR2 YYEEEE. CDR3: CASSSLPSGGGNEQFF. CDR3 DNA sequence: TGTGCCAGCAGCTCTCTTCCGAGCGGGGGAGGCAATGAGCAGTTCTTC.

This clone has a handful of counts. The genes are TRBV27 and TRBJ2-1, with 7 bases that match TRBD2. This CDR3 has 15 amino acids. Germline V gene lookup returns CDR1 MNHEY and CDR2 SMNVEV (reference sequence). J gave up 5 bases and V 8 bases, and 12 bases lay outside the gene matches. The CDR3 protein is CASRTPTSSHNEQFF. The CDR3 region has the DNA TGTGCCAGCCGAACCCCGACTAGCAGTCACAATGAGCAGTTCTTC.

The chain links TRBV6-5 to TRBJ1-5, with D hard to call. Germline loops: CDR1 MNHEY, CDR2 SVGAGI. The CDR3 has 15 amino acids. The V end was cut by 2 bases, the J end by 0 bases, with 8 bases between. For the CDR3, the DNA is TGTGCCAGCAGTTACCTCGGGGATAGCAATCAGCCCCAGCATTTT. Protein sequence: CASSYLGDSNQPQHF.

CDR3 coding DNA: TGTGCCAGCAGTGATAGGGACTACTCCTACGAGCAGTACGTC. Translated: CASSDRDYSYEQYV. This chain links TRBV6-1 with TRBJ2-7, with 7 nucleotides matching TRBD2. V shed 3 bases and J 0 bases; nucleotides not matched to a gene: 2. Germline loops: CDR1 MNHNS, CDR2 SASEGT. This CDR3 contains 14 residues.

The chain is built from TRBV5-1 and TRBJ1-6; TRBD1 matches 7 bases. The CDR3 contains 15 residues. CDR1 and CDR2 from the germline V gene are SGHRS and YFSETQ. J gave up 6 bases and V 3 bases, and 6 bases lay outside the gene matches. CDR3: CASSYDRVSNSPLHF. Here the CDR3 DNA reads TGCGCCAGCAGCTATGACAGGGTGTCTAATTCACCCCTCCACTTT.

The chain employs TRBV5-4 and TRBJ1-5; no clear D. The CDR3 runs to 15 residues. V was clipped by 1 base and J by 2 bases, with 10 bases between them. CDR1 is SGHNT, CDR2 YYREEE, per germline (reference sequence). The DNA of the CDR3 is TGTGCCAGCAGCTTGCAGGAAGCGGGCAATCAGCCCCAGCATTTT. This encodes CASSLQEAGNQPQHF.

The rearrangement uses TRBV10-2 and TRBJ2-3; TRBD2 matches at 7 bases. V shed 3 bases and J 4 bases; nucleotides not matched to a gene: 7. The CDR3 sequence is 15 residues long. Germline assignment: CDR1 WSHSY and CDR2 SAAADI. CDR3 in DNA: TGCGCCAGCAGTGAAAGGCTAGCGGCTGCAGATACGCAGTATTTT. This codes for CASSERLAAADTQYF.